This TCR beta chain was recorded in a study of T cells in Graves' hyperthyroidism and ophthalmopathy. As for the study in general: Staff took peripheral blood when the initial diagnosis was made, before any treatment began. The study's findings and limits: The blood repertoire included most of the expanded thyroid clonotypes above 0.001.

V was clipped by 0 bases and J by 4 bases; unmatched bases: 14. The CDR3 extends over 19 amino acids. Germline-derived CDR1 and CDR2 are SGHTA and FQGNSA. Absence of ophthalmopathy progression within 18 months defined stable Graves' hyperthyroidism. The source of the PBMCs was over 8.5 ml of fresh peripheral blood. Amplification of TCR beta CDR3 regions was performed using RNA transcripts as template. In the first-round RT-PCR of the TCR CDR3, the HTBI primer set was used. TCRdb recomputed calls from the multiplex PCR reads with MiXCR, one row per CDR3 protein. Here the sample spans around 620,000 distinct CDR3 sequences, around 15% being singletons. This clonotype was picked up many times. Its antigen is not identified.

The TCR was taken from a woman aged 25 to 45 with Graves' hyperthyroidism. The sample was blood. The chain combines TRBV7-2 with TRBJ2-3; TRBD2 matches at 9 bases. The CDR3 DNA reads TGTGCCAGCAGCTTAGCGCTAACGGGCGGGAGGGCCATCGCAGATACGCAGTATTTT. Its protein is CASSLALTGGRAIADTQYF.